Listed below are T cell receptor beta chains from one sample, sequenced in a study of T cells in Graves' hyperthyroidism and ophthalmopathy. MiXCR, run by TCRdb on the multiplex PCR reads, gives a single entry per CDR3 protein. Among a few hundred thousand distinct CDR3 sequences listed, around 14% were seen once. The source material was blood. These TCRs come from a woman aged 18-29 years with Graves' hyperthyroidism. CDR3s include the opening cysteine and the closing phenylalanine or tryptophan. The order of the fields is D gene, J gene, clone size, V gene, CDR3 protein, CDR3 DNA. A D gene is named only where the DNA matches it firmly. The listing skips clone size in some rows; elsewhere it reads once, few, many or a size class.

TRBD1 | TRBJ2-3 | many | TRBV6-1 | CASTVGTGVTDTQYF | TGTGCCAGCACAGTCGGGACAGGGGTGACAGATACGCAGTATTTT
. | TRBJ1-5 | many | TRBV28 | CASSTDRPNQPQHF | TGTGCCAGCAGTACGGACCGACCGAATCAGCCCCAGCATTTT
TRBD1 | TRBJ1-1 | many | TRBV20-1 | CSAPLLLTGGTEAFF | TGCAGTGCTCCCCTCCTCCTGACAGGGGGCACTGAAGCTTTCTTT
. | TRBJ1-4 | many | TRBV12-3/TRBV12-4 | CASSRSTFTGEKLFF | TGTGCCAGCAGTCGATCGACCTTTACAGGGGAAAAACTGTTTTTT
. | TRBJ2-6 | many | TRBV28 | CASRTSTGANVLTF | TGTGCCAGCAGGACCTCAACTGGGGCCAACGTCCTGACTTTC
. | TRBJ2-2 | few | TRBV29-1 | CSVGSSTGELFF | TGCAGCGTTGGTTCCTCCACCGGGGAGCTGTTTTTT
. | TRBJ2-1 | many | TRBV12-3/TRBV12-4 | CASSRGDNEQFF | TGTGCCAGCAGCCGAGGAGACAATGAGCAGTTCTTC
. | TRBJ1-1 | few | TRBV30 | CACPQVANTEAFF | TGTGCCTGTCCACAGGTGGCGAACACTGAAGCTTTCTTT
. | TRBJ1-2 | . | TRBV30 | CAWSVEFVLLADHSYGYTF | TGTGCCTGGAGTGTAGAGTTTGTTTTATTGGCAGACCATTCTTATGGCTACACCTTC
. | TRBJ2-1 | many | TRBV5-6 | CASSPSVRVENEQFF | TGTGCCAGCAGCCCGTCTGTGCGGGTCGAGAATGAGCAGTTCTTC
. | TRBJ2-7 | . | TRBV11-2 | CASSSPAGSPSEQYF | TGTGCCAGCAGTTCACCGGCAGGGTCCCCTAGCGAGCAGTACTTC
TRBD2 | TRBJ2-1 | many | TRBV28 | CASSPVAGGLYNEQFF | TGTGCCAGCAGCCCTGTAGCGGGGGGGCTCTACAATGAGCAGTTCTTC
. | TRBJ2-3 | . | TRBV9 | CASSPEGGETDTQYF | TGTGCCAGCAGCCCCGAGGGGGGCGAGACAGATACGCAGTATTTT
. | TRBJ2-5 | many | TRBV28 | CASKLSRGAETQYF | TGTGCCAGCAAACTATCCAGGGGCGCGGAGACCCAGTACTTC
. | TRBJ1-4 | few | TRBV19 | CASSNIDGLEKLFF | TGTGCCAGTAGTAACATTGATGGGCTTGAAAAACTGTTTTTT
. | TRBJ2-1 | many | TRBV7-2 | CASSKVPGSSGDNEQFF | TGTGCCAGCAGCAAAGTCCCCGGGAGTAGCGGTGACAATGAGCAGTTCTTC
. | TRBJ1-2 | . | TRBV5-8 | CASSLDRAGGYTF | TGTGCCAGCAGCTTGGATCGGGCAGGCGGCTACACCTTC
. | TRBJ2-1 | . | TRBV28 | CASNEGSRNEQFF | TGTGCCAGCAATGAGGGGAGCCGCAATGAGCAGTTCTTC
TRBD2 | TRBJ2-1 | . | TRBV5-5 | CASSSGLVQNPNEQFF | TGTGCCAGCAGCTCAGGACTAGTCCAGAACCCCAATGAGCAGTTCTTC
. | TRBJ2-3 | many | TRBV7-2 | CASSSYGDTQYF | TGTGCCAGCAGCTCATACGGGGATACGCAGTATTTT
. | TRBJ1-2 | few | TRBV14 | CASSPRTGGYGYTF | TGTGCCAGCAGCCCAAGGACGGGGGGGTATGGCTACACCTTC
. | TRBJ1-5 | many | TRBV2 | CASSEVDSNQPQHF | TGTGCCAGCAGTGAAGTGGATAGCAATCAGCCCCAGCATTTT
. | TRBJ2-5 | many | TRBV11-3 | CASSLGRGGFQETQYF | TGTGCCAGCAGCTTAGGCCGTGGGGGGTTCCAAGAGACCCAGTACTTC
TRBD2 | TRBJ2-2 | many | TRBV5-1 | CASSSRLAGGTNTGELFF | TGCGCCAGCAGCTCCCGACTAGCGGGAGGGACGAACACCGGGGAGCTGTTTTTT
. | TRBJ1-2 | few | TRBV6-6 | CASSYSGRDNYGYTF | TGTGCCAGCAGTTACTCCGGCAGGGATAACTATGGCTACACCTTC
TRBD2 | TRBJ2-1 | many | TRBV24-1 | CATSPGLAGLEQFF | TGTGCCACCAGCCCGGGACTAGCGGGACTTGAGCAGTTCTTC